Sequencing of this T cell receptor (beta chain) was carried out in a study of blood T cell repertoires in COVID-19. Study-wide context: T cells, B-cell-depleted T cells, or PBMCs provided the cDNA or gDNA that served as material.

Repertoires were generated with immunoSEQ multiplex PCR, while TCRdb's copy carries only in-frame clones and drops some. The sample carries roughly 13,000 clones, around 73% recorded once. Looked up from germline, CDR1 is SEHNR and CDR2 is FQNEAQ (reference sequence). CDR3 length: 15 amino acids. Trimming shortened V by 6 bases and J by 4 bases, and 18 bases separated the two germline ends. The receptor was isolated from a man aged 65 to 79 with acute or convalescent COVID-19. V and J are TRBV7-9 and TRBJ1-1; weak D call: TRBD1 (5 bases). The sequencing input was peripheral blood. As DNA, the CDR3 is TGTGCCAGCAGACCCCCCCCCAGGGTTGGCACTGAAGCTTTCTTT. Its translation is CASRPPPRVGTEAFF.